Following are 8 T cell receptor beta chains from one sample sequenced in a study of cytotoxic CD8 clonotypes in ibrutinib-treated CLL. Sequencing was performed with immunoSEQ multiplex PCR; in TCRdb, only in-frame clones are kept and a portion is missing. Among roughly 180,000 clones listed, 70% to 85% were seen once. Sequencing used PBMCs, obtained after 24 months of ibrutinib treatment. The receptor source for this set is a human donor with chronic lymphocytic leukemia.

The chain employs TRBV5-1 and TRBJ1-5, with 9 bases fitting TRBD1. Germline loops: CDR1 SGHRS, CDR2 YFSETQ. CDR3 length equals 15 residues. Trimming cost V 4 bases and J 1 base; bases outside gene matches: 3. CDR3: CASSRTGVSNQPQHF. The DNA of the CDR3 is TGCGCCAGCAGCCGGACAGGGGTCAGCAATCAGCCCCAGCATTTT.

The chain recombines TRBV6-5 with TRBJ2-3, with 9 bases identical to TRBD2. This CDR3 is built from 14 residues. Germline loops: CDR1 MNHEY, CDR2 SVGAGI. The trim removed 5 bases at V and 3 bases at J, leaving 3 bases unmatched. The CDR3 is CASSLAGRTDTQYF. CDR3 nucleotides: TGTGCCAGCAGTCTAGCGGGGAGGACAGATACGCAGTATTTT.

The chain has TRBV5-1 and TRBJ2-3, with D possibly being TRBD2 (5 bases). The length of the CDR3 is 14 residues. Trimming pared 4 bases from V and 6 bases from J, leaving 15 bases between. CDR1 and CDR2 from the germline V gene are SGHRS and YFSETQ. The CDR3 here is CASSPTRDWDTQYF. Here the CDR3 DNA reads TGCGCCAGCAGCCCAACCCGGGATTGGGATACGCAGTATTTT.

This chain uses TRBV7-2 with TRBJ1-1; perhaps TRBD1 as D (5 bases). Germline V gene sequence: CDR1 SGHTA, CDR2 FQGNSA. This CDR3 is built from 16 residues. The ends were cut back, 5 bases at V and 8 bases at J, with 24 bases in the middle. The CDR3 region is CASSMGLGSSPGEAFF. The DNA for the CDR3 is TGTGCCAGCAGCATGGGCTTGGGGTCCTCTCCAGGGGAAGCTTTCTTT.

This clone was seen only a few times. The chain employs TRBV5-1 and TRBJ1-2; no clear D. Trimming cost V 0 bases and J 2 bases, with 5 bases left between them. The V gene's germline CDR1 is SGHRS and CDR2 YFSETQ. The CDR3 sequence is 13 residues long. CDR3 region: CASSLEQNYGYTF. The DNA for the CDR3 is TGCGCCAGCAGCTTGGAACAAAACTATGGCTACACCTTC.

This clone has a count of ten or more. The chain links TRBV28 to TRBJ1-2; D possibly corresponds to TRBD1 (6 bases). V was shortened by 10 bases and J by 6 bases, with 18 bases between the two germline ends. There are 13 residues in the CDR3. Germline loops: CDR1 MDHEN, CDR2 SYDVKM. CDR3: CANLARGGHGYTF. The CDR3 bases are TGTGCCAACCTCGCCAGGGGAGGGCATGGCTACACCTTC.

The chain employs TRBV18 and TRBJ2-4; D gene uncertain. V lost 5 bases to trimming and J lost 7 bases, with 12 bases between them. CDR1 and CDR2 from the germline V gene are KGHSH and LQKENI. This CDR3 contains 13 residues. DNA for the CDR3: TGTGCCAGCTCAGGGCGCGGCCGGAACATTCAGTACTTC. Protein: CASSGRGRNIQYF.

The chain is built from TRBV11-2 and TRBJ2-3; TRBD2 matches at 12 bases. This CDR3 contains 16 residues. V was pared by 6 bases and J by 4 bases, with 8 bases of the junction left unmatched. Germline lookup yields CDR1 SGHAT and CDR2 FQNNGV. The CDR3 coding sequence is TGTGCCAGCAGGCTCGGACTAGCGGGGAGGGCAGATACGCAGTATTTT. Its translation is CASRLGLAGRADTQYF.